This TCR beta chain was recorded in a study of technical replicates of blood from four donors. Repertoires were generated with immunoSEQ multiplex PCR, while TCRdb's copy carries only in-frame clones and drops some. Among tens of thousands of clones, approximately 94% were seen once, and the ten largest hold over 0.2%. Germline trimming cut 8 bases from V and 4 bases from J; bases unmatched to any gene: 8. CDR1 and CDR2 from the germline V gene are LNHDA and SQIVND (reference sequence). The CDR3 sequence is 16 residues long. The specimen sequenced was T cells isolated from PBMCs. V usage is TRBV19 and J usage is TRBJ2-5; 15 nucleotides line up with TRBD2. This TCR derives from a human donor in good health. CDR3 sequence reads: CASSGLAGGMGETQYF. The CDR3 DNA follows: TGTGCCAGTTCCGGACTAGCGGGAGGGATGGGAGAGACCCAGTACTTC.